This TCR beta chain comes out of a study of blood T cell repertoires in COVID-19. Overall study context: The samples span acute and convalescent COVID-19 from the United States, Italy and Spain. In each case, the material was cDNA or gDNA derived from T cells, B-cell-depleted T cells, or PBMCs.

The authors' processing: Nucleated cell counts were estimated from reference gene primer amplification. Only in-frame clones appear in the TCRdb table, and some are missing; sequencing was by immunoSEQ multiplex PCR. V and J calls and clone size come straight from that table; D and trimming were deduced from the DNA. Of some 250,000 clones listed, roughly 80% were seen once; the top ten hold less than 4%. The V end lost 6 bases, the J end lost 5 bases, and 7 bases lay between the germline ends. The CDR3 totals 11 residues. The germline CDR1 and CDR2 sequences are MNHEY and SVGAGI. The source of this sequence is a woman younger than 30 with acute or convalescent COVID-19. The specimen was peripheral blood. This chain joins TRBV6-5 and TRBJ1-1; D possibly corresponds to TRBD1 (5 bases). The CDR3 reads CASRQGTEAFF. DNA for the CDR3: TGTGCCAGCAGGCAGGGAACTGAAGCTTTCTTT.